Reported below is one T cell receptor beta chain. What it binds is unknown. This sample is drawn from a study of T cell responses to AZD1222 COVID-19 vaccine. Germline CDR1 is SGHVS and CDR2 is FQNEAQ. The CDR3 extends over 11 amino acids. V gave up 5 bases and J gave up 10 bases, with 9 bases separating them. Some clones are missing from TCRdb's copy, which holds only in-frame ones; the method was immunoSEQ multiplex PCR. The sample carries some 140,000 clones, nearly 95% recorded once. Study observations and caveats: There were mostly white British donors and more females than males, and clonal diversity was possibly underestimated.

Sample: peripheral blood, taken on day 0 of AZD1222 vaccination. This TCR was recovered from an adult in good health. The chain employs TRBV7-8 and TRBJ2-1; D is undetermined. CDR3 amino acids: CASSPYEEQFF. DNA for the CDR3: TGTGCCAGCAGCCCATATGAGGAGCAGTTCTTC.